This T cell receptor (beta chain) comes out of a study of CD8+ T cells in alopecia areata. Overall study results and limits: Patients displayed less clarity in TCR sharing than mice, a finding possibly related to HLA.

Extraction and reverse transcription of RNA yielded cDNA as the sequencing template. TCRdb's copy holds only in-frame clones and misses some; the assay was immunoSEQ multiplex PCR. The table records tens of thousands of clones, 70% to 80% of them present only once. The sample's treatment: oral pan-JAK inhibitor, 5-10 mg twice daily. V was cut by 8 bases and J by 5 bases, with 15 bases left in between. Germline CDR1 is SNHLY and CDR2 is FYNNEI. CDR3 length equals 14 residues. On this clone itself: Its antigen is as yet unknown.

Material: CD8+ T cells sorted from blood, obtained around week 42, from a patient treated with tofacitinib. The clonotype comes from a human donor with alopecia areata. J is TRBJ2-2 and V is TRBV2, with D perhaps matching TRBD2 (6 bases). The CDR3 DNA reads as TGTGCCAGCGGGGCGGGGCAGTCAACCGGGGAGCTGTTTTTT. Protein product: CASGAGQSTGELFF. The complete variable domain, with remaining parts taken from reference TRBV2 and TRBJ2-2, reads EPEVTQTPSHQVTQMGQEVILRCVPISNHLYFYWYRQILGQKVEFLVSFYNNEISEKSEIFDDQFSVERPDGSNFTLKIRSTKLEDSAMYFCASGAGQSTGELFFGEGSRLTVL.